Presented here are 26 T cell receptor beta chains from one specimen sequenced in a study of T-cell reconstitution after alpha-beta-depleted transplantation in children. A TCRbeta library incorporating unique molecular identifiers was prepared. Each CDR3 protein gets one entry after TCRdb re-called the PCR reads with MiXCR. This sample has 350,000 to 500,000 distinct CDR3 sequences; around two fifths occur once, and the top ten carry about 30%. This sample comprised PBMCs, obtained before TCRalphabeta/CD19-depleted stem cell transplant. Receptor source: a girl aged 2 to 10 with aplastic anemia, due to receive a stem cell transplant.

This clonotype was recorded a few times. Here the CDR3 reads CSVEDKPGTQYF. The CDR3 coding sequence is TGCAGCGTTGAAGATAAACCGGGTACGCAGTATTTT. The chain couples TRBV29-1 to TRBJ2-3; D is unresolved. V was shortened by 0 bases and J by 8 bases, with 9 bases between the two germline ends. CDR1 is SQVTM and CDR2 is ANQGSEA in the germline V gene. The CDR3 loop spans 12 amino acids.

The rearrangement uses TRBV20-1 and TRBJ2-3; 7 nucleotides agree with TRBD2. CDR3 length: 13 amino acids. The V segment lost 6 bases and the J segment 1 base; nucleotides outside the gene matches: 4. Germline V lookup: CDR1 DFQATT, CDR2 SNEGSKA (reference sequence). In DNA, the CDR3 is TGCAGTGCGGAGGCGGGGGGCACAGATACGCAGTATTTT. It translates to CSAEAGGTDTQYF.

The chain is built from TRBV12-3 or TRBV12-4 and TRBJ1-2; D is undetermined. V was trimmed by 3 bases and J by 1 base, leaving 6 bases between them. The CDR3 sequence is 13 residues long. DNA of the CDR3: TGTGCCAGCAGTTTCAAGGATAACTATGGCTACACCTTC. This sequence encodes CASSFKDNYGYTF.

CDR3 protein: CASSSDRNWSSYNEQFF. The CDR3 nucleotides are TGTGCCAGCAGTAGTGACCGGAACTGGAGCTCCTACAATGAGCAGTTCTTC. This sequence joins TRBV6-1 and TRBJ2-1; no reliable D call. Between the trimmed V and J ends, which lost 5 bases and 0 bases, there was a span of 17 bases. Germline CDR1 MNHNS, CDR2 SASEGT. The CDR3 sequence is 17 residues long.

This clonotype was found a few times. The chain combines TRBV10-3 with TRBJ2-3; weak D call: TRBD2 (6 bases). Deletions cut 0 bases from V and 0 bases from J, with 16 bases between. The CDR3 sequence is 18 residues long. CDR1 ENHRY and CDR2 SYGVKD come from the germline V gene. The CDR3 DNA reads as TGTGCCATCAGTGAGTCAACGATGATAGCGGCAAGCACAGATACGCAGTATTTT. Its translation: CAISESTMIAASTDTQYF.

This clonotype was found many times. The rearrangement uses TRBV18 and TRBJ2-7, with 8 bases identical to TRBD2. The length of the CDR3 is 15 residues. The V and J ends lost 2 bases and 1 base, in that order; junction bases with no gene match: 4. From germline, CDR1 is KGHSH and CDR2 LQKENI. The CDR3 is CASSPSLAGSYEQYF. CDR3 sequence (DNA): TGTGCCAGCTCACCAAGCCTAGCGGGTTCCTACGAGCAGTACTTC.

As to this clonotype: A much larger clone differs from this one at a single base, so this may be a read error. The chain employs TRBV12-3 or TRBV12-4 and TRBJ2-5; D call uncertain. V was shortened by 6 bases and J by 2 bases, with 13 bases between the two germline ends. The CDR3 contains 14 residues. The CDR3 is CASRLWAQQETQYF. CDR3 coding DNA: TGTGCCAGCAGGCTCTGGGCACAGCAAGAGACCCAGTACTTC.

The chain carries TRBV29-1 and TRBJ2-1; D gene unclear. Germline lookup yields CDR1 SQVTM and CDR2 ANQGSEA. V dropped 6 bases and J dropped 4 bases, with 13 bases sitting between them. The CDR3 runs 13 residues. CDR3 nucleotide sequence: TGCAGCGTGTCCAATACGCCATACAATGAGCAGTTCTTC. It translates to CSVSNTPYNEQFF.

This clonotype was observed a few times. The V and J genes are TRBV6-2 or TRBV6-3 and TRBJ2-7, with 13 bases fitting TRBD2. Germline CDR1 MNHEY, CDR2 SVGEGT. J gave up 2 bases and V 2 bases, and 3 bases lay outside the gene matches. This CDR3 contains 16 residues. The CDR3 protein is CASSYGTSGTPYEQYF. The CDR3 bases are TGTGCCAGCAGTTACGGGACTAGCGGGACCCCCTACGAGCAGTACTTC.

The genes are TRBV7-2 and TRBJ2-1; D unclear. The CDR3 extends over 14 amino acids. V dropped 2 bases and J dropped 8 bases, with 13 bases sitting between them. Germline V gives CDR1 SGHTA, CDR2 FQGNSA. CDR3 in amino acids: CASSLRAVGHEQFF. CDR3 coding DNA: TGTGCCAGCAGCTTACGGGCTGTCGGTCATGAGCAGTTCTTC. The full variable domain, completed using reference TRBV7-2 and TRBJ2-1, is GAGVSQSPSNKVTEKGKDVELRCDPISGHTALYWYRQSLGQGLEFLIYFQGNSAPDKSGLPSDRFSAERTGGSVSTLTIQRTQQEDSAVYLCASSLRAVGHEQFFGPGTRLTVL.

This clonotype was counted ten times or more. This sequence joins TRBV12-3 or TRBV12-4 and TRBJ2-7, with a weak D call TRBD2 (5 bases). The CDR3 runs 20 residues. Trimming stripped 10 bases from V and 2 bases from J, with 36 bases between. The DNA of the CDR3 is TGTGCCACCCAATACCTCAAGGGAAGGCTGGCGGGTAGCAACCCCTACGAGCAGTACTTC. It specifies CATQYLKGRLAGSNPYEQYF.

V and J are TRBV7-2 and TRBJ2-5, with 9 nucleotides matching TRBD1. V dropped 1 base and J dropped 5; count of bases not matched to a gene: 5. In germline, CDR1 is SGHTA, CDR2 FQGNSA. The CDR3 runs to 15 residues. CDR3 bases: TGTGCCAGCAGCTTAGTACAGGGGGCTGTGGAGACCCAGTACTTC. Its protein product is CASSLVQGAVETQYF. Full variable domain (remainder filled in from reference TRBV7-2 and TRBJ2-5): GAGVSQSPSNKVTEKGKDVELRCDPISGHTALYWYRQSLGQGLEFLIYFQGNSAPDKSGLPSDRFSAERTGGSVSTLTIQRTQQEDSAVYLCASSLVQGAVETQYFGPGTRLLVL.

This clonotype was seen repeatedly, ten times or more. This rearrangement joins TRBV20-1 to TRBJ2-7; 8 positions match TRBD2. The V gene end was trimmed by 3 bases and the J gene end by 0 bases; junction bases not matched to a gene: 4. Germline-derived CDR1 and CDR2 are DFQATT and SNEGSKA (reference sequence). The CDR3 extends over 14 amino acids. CDR3 nucleotides: TGCAGTGCTAGTAGGCTAGCGGGCTCCTACGAGCAGTACTTC. Residues: CSASRLAGSYEQYF.

This clonotype was seen a few times. The V and J genes are TRBV28 and TRBJ1-1; no clear D gene. Trimming cost V 7 bases and J 1 base, with 16 bases left between them. The length of the CDR3 is 15 residues. Germline V gene sequence: CDR1 MDHEN, CDR2 SYDVKM. The CDR3: CASILEGVSNTEAFF. CDR3 in DNA: TGTGCCAGCATCCTAGAGGGAGTTTCGAACACTGAAGCTTTCTTT.

This chain uses TRBV5-5 with TRBJ2-3, with TRBD2 identical over 10 bases. V lost 5 bases and J lost 5; bases outside the gene matches: 11. The CDR3 totals 16 residues. Germline V gene lookup returns CDR1 SGHKS and CDR2 YYEKEE (reference sequence). The chain's CDR3 is CASRPASSGRVDTQYF. CDR3 coding DNA: TGTGCCAGCAGGCCTGCGTCTAGCGGGAGAGTAGATACGCAGTATTTT. Based on the CDR3 plus reference TRBV5-5 and TRBJ2-3, the full variable domain is DAGVTQSPTHLIKTRGQQVTLRCSPISGHKSVSWYQQVLGQGPQFIFQYYEKEERGRGNFPDRFSARQFPNYSSELNVNALLLGDSALYLCASRPASSGRVDTQYFGPGTRLTVL.

V gene TRBV6-1 combines with J gene TRBJ2-7; the D gene is possibly TRBD1 (5 bases). V was trimmed by 6 bases and J by 2 bases, leaving 17 bases between them. CDR3 length: 15 amino acids. Germline CDR1 is MNHNS and CDR2 is SASEGT. CDR3 sequence reads: CASRATAWSPYEQYF. In DNA form, the CDR3 reads TGTGCCAGCAGGGCGACAGCCTGGAGTCCCTACGAGCAGTACTTC.

The chain combines TRBV5-1 with TRBJ2-7; 8 nucleotides agree with TRBD2. CDR3 length equals 16 residues. Per germline, CDR1 SGHRS and CDR2 YFSETQ. V was pared by 1 base and J by 2 bases, with 8 bases of the junction left unmatched. For the CDR3, the DNA is TGCGCCAGCAGCTTGATACTAGCGGAGGGTCCCTACGAGCAGTACTTC. It translates to CASSLILAEGPYEQYF.

This chain links TRBV29-1 with TRBJ2-7, with D possibly TRBD1 on 5 matching bases. Trimming cost V 1 base and J 6 bases, with 10 bases left between them. The CDR3 has 12 amino acids. Germline CDR1 SQVTM, CDR2 ANQGSEA. As DNA, the CDR3 is TGCAGCGTTGAAGGGCAGGGCGGCGAGCAGTACTTC. Translating it yields CSVEGQGGEQYF.

The genes are TRBV29-1 and TRBJ2-1; 12 bases align to TRBD2. The germline gives CDR1 SQVTM, CDR2 ANQGSEA. With V trimmed by 0 bases and J by 7 bases, 7 bases remained unmatched. CDR3 length: 16 residues. The CDR3 bases are TGCAGCGTTGAAGATCTTCAGACTAGCGGGGGTAATGAGCAGTTCTTC. As protein: CSVEDLQTSGGNEQFF.

About this clonotype itself: One end of the junction fails to match germline, which may point to a read error. The J gene is TRBJ2-7, the V gene TRBV10-3; the match to TRBD1 covers 7 bases. Germline assignment: CDR1 ENHRY and CDR2 SYGVKD. CDR3 size: 16 residues. The CDR3 nucleotides are TGTGCCGTCAGTGAGTCGATGAGGGACAGTGGCTACGAGCAGTACTTC. Translated, it gives CAVSESMRDSGYEQYF.

CDR3 residues: CAISEWKGQRYTF. The CDR3 bases are TGTGCCATCAGTGAGTGGAAGGGACAGCGCTACACCTTC. The J gene is TRBJ1-2, the V gene TRBV10-3; TRBD1 aligns across 7 bases. CDR1 and CDR2 from the germline V gene are ENHRY and SYGVKD. The CDR3 runs 13 residues. V was pared by 1 base and J by 9 bases, with 5 bases of the junction left unmatched.

This clonotype was detected only a few times. The rearrangement joins TRBV7-2 to TRBJ2-3, with 13 bases aligning to TRBD2. Germline V lookup: CDR1 SGHTA, CDR2 FQGNSA. CDR3 length equals 17 residues. V dropped 5 bases and J dropped 2; count of bases not matched to a gene: 7. CDR3 DNA sequence: TGTGCCAGCAGCCGCGACGGGACTAGCGGGAACACAGATACGCAGTATTTT. Protein product: CASSRDGTSGNTDTQYF.

A few counts support this clonotype. The chain uses TRBV7-9 and TRBJ1-1; TRBD1 matches at 7 bases. The CDR3 covers 13 residues. V lost 3 bases, J lost 5 bases, and 3 bases stayed unmatched. The germline gives CDR1 SEHNR, CDR2 FQNEAQ (reference sequence). The CDR3, as DNA: TGTGCCAGCAGCTTGGGACAGCGGACTGAAGCTTTCTTT. This encodes CASSLGQRTEAFF.

In its sample, this clonotype was seen a few times. The chain carries TRBV20-1 and TRBJ2-3; 8 nucleotides line up with TRBD1. The germline V gene has CDR1 DFQATT and CDR2 SNEGSKA (reference sequence). CDR3 size: 15 residues. V was clipped by 6 bases and J by 6 bases; unmatched bases: 14. CDR3 residues: CSAIGQGRSRDTQYF. CDR3 DNA sequence: TGCAGTGCCATTGGACAGGGCCGGAGTAGGGATACGCAGTATTTT.

The chain links TRBV15 to TRBJ2-7; 7 positions agree with TRBD1. The CDR3 loop spans 18 amino acids. CDR1 is LNHNV and CDR2 is YYDKDF in the germline V gene (reference sequence). Trimming at V came to 1 base and at J to 3 bases, leaving 15 bases not matched to a gene. CDR3 DNA: TGTGCCACCAGCAGAGTCCCCGGGACAGCGATCCTCCACTACGAGCAGTACTTC. As protein: CATSRVPGTAILHYEQYF.

This clonotype has only a few counts. The V gene is TRBV27, the J gene TRBJ2-5; 13 bases map to TRBD2. This CDR3 comprises 17 residues. V gave up 5 bases and J gave up 0 bases; unmatched junction bases: 6. Germline CDR1 reads MNHEY; CDR2 reads SMNVEV (reference sequence). CDR3 amino acids: CASSHFGLAGDQETQYF. The CDR3 DNA follows: TGTGCCAGCAGTCACTTCGGACTAGCGGGGGACCAAGAGACCCAGTACTTC.